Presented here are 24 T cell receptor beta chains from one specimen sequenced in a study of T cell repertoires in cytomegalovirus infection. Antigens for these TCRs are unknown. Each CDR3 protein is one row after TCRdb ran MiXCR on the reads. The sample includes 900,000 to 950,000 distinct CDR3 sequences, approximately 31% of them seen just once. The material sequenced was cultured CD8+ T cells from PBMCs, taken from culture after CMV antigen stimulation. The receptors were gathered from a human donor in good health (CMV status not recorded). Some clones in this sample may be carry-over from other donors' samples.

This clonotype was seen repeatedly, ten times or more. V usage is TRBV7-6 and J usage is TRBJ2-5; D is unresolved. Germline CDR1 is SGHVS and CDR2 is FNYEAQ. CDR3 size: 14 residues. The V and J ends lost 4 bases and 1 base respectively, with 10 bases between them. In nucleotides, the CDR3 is TGTGCCAGCAGCTCCAGACAAATCCAAGAGACCCAGTACTTC. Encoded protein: CASSSRQIQETQYF.

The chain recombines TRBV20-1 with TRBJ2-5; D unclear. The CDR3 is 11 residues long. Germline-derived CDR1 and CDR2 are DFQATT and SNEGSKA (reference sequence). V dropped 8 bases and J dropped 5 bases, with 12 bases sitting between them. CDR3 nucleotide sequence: TGCAGTACTTTGATTTGGGAGACCCAGTACTTC. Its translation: CSTLIWETQYF.

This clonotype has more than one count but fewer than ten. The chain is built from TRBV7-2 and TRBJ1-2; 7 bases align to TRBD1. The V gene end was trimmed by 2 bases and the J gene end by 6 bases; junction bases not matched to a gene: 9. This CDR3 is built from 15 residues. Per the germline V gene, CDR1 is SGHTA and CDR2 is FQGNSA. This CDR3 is CASSLRGRGGDGYTF. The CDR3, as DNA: TGTGCCAGCAGCTTAAGAGGGAGAGGGGGCGATGGCTACACCTTC.

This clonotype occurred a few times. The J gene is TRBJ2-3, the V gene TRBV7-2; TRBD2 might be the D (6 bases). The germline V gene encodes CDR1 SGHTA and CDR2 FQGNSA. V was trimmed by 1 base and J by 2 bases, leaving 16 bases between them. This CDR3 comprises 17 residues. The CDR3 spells CASSLELRRGDTDTQYF. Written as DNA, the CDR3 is TGTGCCAGCAGCTTAGAATTACGGCGGGGCGACACAGATACGCAGTATTTT.

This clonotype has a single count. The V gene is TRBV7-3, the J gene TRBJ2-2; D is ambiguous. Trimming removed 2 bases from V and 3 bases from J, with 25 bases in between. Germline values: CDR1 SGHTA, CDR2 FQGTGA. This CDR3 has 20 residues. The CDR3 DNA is TGTGCCAGCAGCTTATTCGCCGGACCTGGTTGGGATTTCGACACCGGGGAGCTGTTTTTT. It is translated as CASSLFAGPGWDFDTGELFF.

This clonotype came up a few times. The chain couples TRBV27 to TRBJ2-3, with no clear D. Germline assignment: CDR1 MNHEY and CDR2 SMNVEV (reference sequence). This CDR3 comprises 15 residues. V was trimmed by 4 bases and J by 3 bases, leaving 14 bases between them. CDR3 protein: CASSSARSGTDTQYF. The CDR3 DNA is TGTGCCAGCAGTTCGGCTAGGAGTGGAACAGATACGCAGTATTTT.

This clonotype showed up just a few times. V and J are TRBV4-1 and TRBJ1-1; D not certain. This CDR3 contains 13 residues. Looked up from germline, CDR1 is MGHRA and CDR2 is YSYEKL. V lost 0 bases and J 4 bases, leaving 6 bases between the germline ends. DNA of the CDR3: TGCGCCAGCAGCCAAGAAAGGGTCACTGAAGCTTTCTTT. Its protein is CASSQERVTEAFF.

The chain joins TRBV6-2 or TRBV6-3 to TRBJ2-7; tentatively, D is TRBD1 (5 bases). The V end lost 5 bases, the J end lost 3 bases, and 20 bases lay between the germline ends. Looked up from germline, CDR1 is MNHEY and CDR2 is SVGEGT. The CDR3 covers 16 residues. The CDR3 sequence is CASSERRRTIDYEQYV. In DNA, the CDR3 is TGTGCCAGCAGTGAACGCCGTAGGACAATCGACTACGAGCAGTACGTC.

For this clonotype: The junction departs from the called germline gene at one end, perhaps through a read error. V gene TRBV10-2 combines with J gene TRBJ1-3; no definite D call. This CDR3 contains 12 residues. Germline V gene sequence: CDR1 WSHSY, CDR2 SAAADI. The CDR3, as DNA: TGCGCCAACAGTGAGGGTGGAAACACCATATATTTT. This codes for CANSEGGNTIYF.

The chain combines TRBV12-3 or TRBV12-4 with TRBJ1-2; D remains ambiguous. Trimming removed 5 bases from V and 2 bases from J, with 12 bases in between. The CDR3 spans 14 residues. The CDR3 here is CASSAGGGNYGYTF. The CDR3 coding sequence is TGTGCCAGCAGTGCGGGAGGAGGGAACTATGGCTACACCTTC.

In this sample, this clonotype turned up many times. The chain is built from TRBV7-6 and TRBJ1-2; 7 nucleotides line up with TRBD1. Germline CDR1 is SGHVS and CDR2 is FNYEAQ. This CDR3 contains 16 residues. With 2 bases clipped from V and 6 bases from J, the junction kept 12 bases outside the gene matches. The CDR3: CASSLYGEGAQDGYTF. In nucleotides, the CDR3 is TGTGCCAGCAGCTTATACGGGGAGGGGGCGCAGGATGGCTACACCTTC.

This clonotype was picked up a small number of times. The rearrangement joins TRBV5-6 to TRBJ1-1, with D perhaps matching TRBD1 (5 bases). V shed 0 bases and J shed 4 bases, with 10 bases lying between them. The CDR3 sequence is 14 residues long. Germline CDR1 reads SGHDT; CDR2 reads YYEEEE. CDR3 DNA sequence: TGTGCCAGCAGCTTGGTGTGGGGGTCCACTGAAGCTTTCTTT. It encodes CASSLVWGSTEAFF.

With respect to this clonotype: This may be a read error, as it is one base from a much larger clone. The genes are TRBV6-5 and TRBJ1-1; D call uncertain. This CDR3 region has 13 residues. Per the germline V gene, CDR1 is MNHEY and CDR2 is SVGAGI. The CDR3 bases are TGTGCCAACAGTTATCGCAGTCACACTGAAGCTTTCTTT. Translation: CANSYRSHTEAFF.

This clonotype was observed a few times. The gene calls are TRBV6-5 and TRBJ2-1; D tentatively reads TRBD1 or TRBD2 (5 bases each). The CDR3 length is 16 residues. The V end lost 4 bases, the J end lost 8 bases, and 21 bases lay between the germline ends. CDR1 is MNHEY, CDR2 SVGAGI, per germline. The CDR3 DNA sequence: TGTGCCAGCAGTTCTGGGCCGGGACCCAAGGGAGATGAGCAGTTCTTC. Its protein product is CASSSGPGPKGDEQFF.

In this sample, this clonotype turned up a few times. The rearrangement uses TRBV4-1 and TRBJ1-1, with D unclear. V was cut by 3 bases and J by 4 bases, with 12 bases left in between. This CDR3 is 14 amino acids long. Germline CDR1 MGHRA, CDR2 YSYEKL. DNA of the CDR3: TGCGCCAGCAGCCAGATCCTTGTGAGCACTGAAGCTTTCTTT. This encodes CASSQILVSTEAFF.

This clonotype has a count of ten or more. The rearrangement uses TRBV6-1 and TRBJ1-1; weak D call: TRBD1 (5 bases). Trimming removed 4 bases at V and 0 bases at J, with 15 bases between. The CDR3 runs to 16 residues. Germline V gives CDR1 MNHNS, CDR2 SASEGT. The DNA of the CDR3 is TGTGCCAGCAGTGGCTACGGGGGACGCCTGAACACTGAAGCTTTCTTT. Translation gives CASSGYGGRLNTEAFF.

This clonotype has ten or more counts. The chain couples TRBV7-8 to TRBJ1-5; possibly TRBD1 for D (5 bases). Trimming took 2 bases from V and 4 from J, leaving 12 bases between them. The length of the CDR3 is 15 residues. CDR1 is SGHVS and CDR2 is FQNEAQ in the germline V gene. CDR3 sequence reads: CASSLILDKNQPQHF. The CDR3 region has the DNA TGTGCCAGCAGCTTAATACTGGACAAGAATCAGCCCCAGCATTTT.

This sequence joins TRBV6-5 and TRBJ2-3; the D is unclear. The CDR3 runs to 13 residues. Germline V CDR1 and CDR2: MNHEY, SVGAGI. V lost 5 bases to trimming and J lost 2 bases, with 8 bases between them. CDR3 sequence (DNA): TGTGCCAGCAGTCGAGCTTTCACAGATACGCAGTATTTT. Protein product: CASSRAFTDTQYF.

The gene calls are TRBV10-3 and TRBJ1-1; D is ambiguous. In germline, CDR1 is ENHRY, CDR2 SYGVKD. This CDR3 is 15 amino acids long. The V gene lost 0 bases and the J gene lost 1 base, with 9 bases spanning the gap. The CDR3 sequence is CAISESAGQNTEAFF. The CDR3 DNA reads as TGTGCCATCAGTGAGTCTGCAGGCCAGAACACTGAAGCTTTCTTT.

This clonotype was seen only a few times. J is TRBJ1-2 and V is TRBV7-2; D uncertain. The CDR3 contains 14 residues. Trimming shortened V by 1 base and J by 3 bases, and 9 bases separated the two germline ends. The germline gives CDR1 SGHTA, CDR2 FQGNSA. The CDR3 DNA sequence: TGTGCCAGCAGCTTAGTAAAGGGAGACTATGGCTACACCTTC. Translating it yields CASSLVKGDYGYTF. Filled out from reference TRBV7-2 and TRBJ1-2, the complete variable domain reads GAGVSQSPSNKVTEKGKDVELRCDPISGHTALYWYRQSLGQGLEFLIYFQGNSAPDKSGLPSDRFSAERTGGSVSTLTIQRTQQEDSAVYLCASSLVKGDYGYTFGSGTRLTVV.

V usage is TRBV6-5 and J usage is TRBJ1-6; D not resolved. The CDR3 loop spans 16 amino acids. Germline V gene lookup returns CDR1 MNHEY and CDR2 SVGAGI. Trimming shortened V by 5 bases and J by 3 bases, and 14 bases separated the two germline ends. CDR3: CASSPGLPLYNSPLHF. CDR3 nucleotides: TGTGCCAGCAGTCCCGGGCTCCCACTCTATAATTCACCCCTCCACTTT.

CDR3 region: CSVTGEWETQYF. The CDR3 DNA is TGCAGCGTTACAGGAGAGTGGGAGACCCAGTACTTC. This chain connects TRBV29-1 to TRBJ2-5; D possibly corresponds to TRBD1 (5 bases). With 5 bases removed from V and 5 bases from J, the gap between germline ends came to 12 bases. The CDR3 runs 12 residues. In germline, CDR1 is SQVTM, CDR2 ANQGSEA.

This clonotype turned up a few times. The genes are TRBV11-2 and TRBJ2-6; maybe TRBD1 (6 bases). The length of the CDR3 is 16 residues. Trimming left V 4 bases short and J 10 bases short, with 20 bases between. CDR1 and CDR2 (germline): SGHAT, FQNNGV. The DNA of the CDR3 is TGTGCCAGCAGCTCATTCGACCCCGGACAGTTTAACGTCCTGACTTTC. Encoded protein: CASSSFDPGQFNVLTF.

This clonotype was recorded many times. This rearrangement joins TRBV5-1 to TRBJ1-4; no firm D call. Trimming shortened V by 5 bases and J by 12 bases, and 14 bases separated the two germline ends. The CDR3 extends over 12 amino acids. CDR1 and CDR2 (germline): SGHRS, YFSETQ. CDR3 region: CASRGTGGELFF. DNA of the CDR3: TGCGCCAGCAGAGGAACGGGCGGGGAACTGTTTTTT.